The entry that follows covers one T cell receptor (beta chain) sequence. Its antigen remains unknown. This entry belongs to a study of cytomegalovirus exposure and HLA in healthy donors. Overall study results and limits: TRBV6-2, TRBV6-3 and other indistinguishable V segments were excluded. The authors listed over 150 TCR beta chains as cytomegalovirus-associated. Later analysis associated a missense DCLRE1C variant with TCR beta V- and J-gene trimming. Using a false discovery rate of 0.05, a later analysis showed that roughly 16,000 TCR beta sequences were associated with HLA alleles.

Trimming took off 2 bases at V and 6 bases at J, with 12 bases between the two ends. The germline gives CDR1 SGHTS, CDR2 YDEGEE. CDR3 length: 14 residues. The study ran its PCR with 60 Vbeta and 13 Jbeta primers. Repertoires were generated with immunoSEQ multiplex PCR, while TCRdb's copy carries only in-frame clones and drops some. The repertoire holds around 100,000 clones, with less than 80% as singletons. The clonotype originates from a man between 25 and 39 years old in good health and CMV-seropositive. The specimen was PBMCs. This chain joins TRBV5-8 and TRBJ2-4; the D gene is possibly TRBD2 (5 bases). The CDR3 DNA is TGTGCCAGCAGCTTCGGGGTCACACCAAACATTCAGTACTTC. Translation gives CASSFGVTPNIQYF.